These 25 T cell receptor beta chains were sequenced from one sample in a study of blood T cell repertoires in COVID-19. Measured with immunoSEQ multiplex PCR; TCRdb has only the in-frame clones, and not every one. This sample has approximately 200,000 clones, with 80% found just once. The sequencing input was PBMCs or T cells enriched from blood (not recorded which). The source of these receptors is a woman between 40 and 55 years old with acute COVID-19.

This clone was found once. V and J are TRBV6-1 and TRBJ1-1; D is uncertain. The CDR3 loop spans 13 amino acids. Trimming shortened V by 3 bases and J by 3 bases, and 8 bases separated the two germline ends. Germline V gives CDR1 MNHNS, CDR2 SASEGT. The CDR3 nucleotides read TGTGCCAGCAGTGACAGGCGGGACACTGAAGCTTTCTTT. Amino acid sequence: CASSDRRDTEAFF.

The V call is TRBV25-1, the J call TRBJ2-1; D uncertain. Germline CDR1 reads MGHDK; CDR2 reads SYGVNS. This CDR3 contains 15 residues. V lost 1 base, J lost 4 bases, and 11 bases lay in between. CDR3: CASSEFRSEYNEQFF. DNA for the CDR3: TGTGCCAGCAGTGAATTCCGCTCAGAATACAATGAGCAGTTCTTC. The variable domain in full, with the rest retrieved from reference TRBV25-1 and TRBJ2-1, is EADIYQTPRYLVIGTGKKITLECSQTMGHDKMYWYQQDPGMELHLIHYSYGVNSTEKGDLSSESTVSRIRTEHFPLTLESARPSHTSQYLCASSEFRSEYNEQFFGPGTRLTVL.

The CDR3 sequence is CAWSIGQGGYGYTF. The DNA for the CDR3 is TGTGCCTGGAGCATTGGACAGGGGGGCTATGGCTACACCTTC. The rearrangement joins TRBV30 to TRBJ1-2; 10 nucleotides align to TRBD1. V shed 3 bases, J shed 4 bases, and the junction held 5 bases outside the gene matches. Germline assignment: CDR1 GTSNPN and CDR2 SVGIG (reference sequence). The CDR3 consists of 14 residues.

The sample holds one count of this clone. The genes are TRBV9 and TRBJ2-1; 7 bases agree with TRBD2. The germline gives CDR1 SGDLS, CDR2 YYNGEE. The CDR3 runs 16 residues. The J segment lost 6 bases and the V segment lost 3 bases, leaving 12 bases of the junction unmatched. The CDR3 sequence: CASSAGLMRGSNEQFF. The CDR3 nucleotides are TGTGCCAGCAGCGCTGGACTAATGCGGGGGAGCAATGAGCAGTTCTTC.

The V call is TRBV6-5, the J call TRBJ2-3, with 7 bases fitting TRBD2. The CDR3 is 16 amino acids. Trimming at V came to 2 bases and at J to 4 bases, leaving 9 bases not matched to a gene. Germline CDR1 MNHEY, CDR2 SVGAGI. CDR3 residues: CASSYRASGGPDTQYF. The CDR3 DNA reads as TGTGCCAGCAGTTACCGGGCTAGCGGAGGCCCAGATACGCAGTATTTT.

The V call is TRBV7-2, the J call TRBJ2-7, with D perhaps TRBD1 (6 bases). The CDR3 is 14 residues long. The V gene's germline CDR1 is SGHTA and CDR2 FQGNSA. The ends were cut back, 2 bases at V and 2 bases at J, with 10 bases in the middle. CDR3 in amino acids: CASSLHQGTYEQYF. The CDR3 region has the DNA TGTGCCAGCAGCTTACATCAGGGGACCTACGAGCAGTACTTC.

This clone was seen a single time. The genes are TRBV10-3 and TRBJ2-3; TRBD2 matches at 11 bases. V shed 4 bases, J shed 4 bases, and the junction held 16 bases outside the gene matches. The CDR3 is made up of 19 amino acids. Germline assignment: CDR1 ENHRY and CDR2 SYGVKD. This chain's CDR3 is CAISALLRPGLADSDTQYF. DNA of the CDR3: TGTGCCATCAGTGCCCTCCTACGTCCGGGACTAGCGGATTCAGATACGCAGTATTTT.

This chain joins TRBV28 and TRBJ1-2; 11 nucleotides align to TRBD1. The CDR3 is 14 amino acids. The J segment lost 7 bases and the V segment lost 5 bases, leaving 6 bases of the junction unmatched. Germline CDR1 and CDR2: MDHEN and SYDVKM. The CDR3, as DNA: TGTGCCAGCAGTACCGGACAGGGGGCACTTGGCTACACCTTC. Its translation: CASSTGQGALGYTF.

The J gene is TRBJ1-1, the V gene TRBV7-9; no definite D call. CDR1 SEHNR and CDR2 FQNEAQ come from the germline V gene (reference sequence). V was shortened by 7 bases and J by 6 bases, with 12 bases between the two germline ends. This CDR3 has 12 residues. CDR3 sequence: CASTTVKAEAFF. In DNA, the CDR3 is TGTGCCAGCACAACAGTAAAGGCTGAAGCTTTCTTT. The full variable domain, in which reference TRBV7-9 and TRBJ1-1 provide the parts outside the CDR3, is DTGVSQNPRHKITKRGQNVTFRCDPISEHNRLYWYRQTLGQGPEFLTYFQNEAQLEKSRLLSDRFSAERPKGSFSTLEIQRTEQGDSAMYLCASTTVKAEAFFGQGTRLTVV.

The V gene is TRBV5-8, the J gene TRBJ2-7, with 8 bases aligning to TRBD1. Trimming cost V 4 bases and J 2 bases; bases outside gene matches: 8. CDR1 is SGHTS and CDR2 is YDEGEE in the germline V gene. The CDR3 loop spans 15 amino acids. The CDR3, as DNA: TGTGCCAGCAGCCACTTTGGACAGGGACCCTACGAGCAGTACTTC. Its protein is CASSHFGQGPYEQYF.

This clone was picked up a small number of times. The chain uses TRBV5-4 and TRBJ2-2; 9 positions match TRBD2. V gave up 0 bases and J gave up 4 bases; unmatched junction bases: 4. This CDR3 contains 16 residues. The germline V gene encodes CDR1 SGHNT and CDR2 YYREEE (reference sequence). DNA for the CDR3: TGTGCCAGCAGCTTGGGCGGGGGGGCGGCCACCGGGGAGCTGTTTTTT. Residues: CASSLGGGAATGELFF.

This chain connects TRBV7-2 to TRBJ2-5, with TRBD2 as a possible D gene (6 bases). CDR1 is SGHTA and CDR2 is FQGNSA in the germline V gene. Trimming pared 2 bases from V and 0 bases from J, leaving 10 bases between. The CDR3 consists of 15 residues. The CDR3 is CASSLQAGDQETQYF. DNA for the CDR3: TGTGCCAGCAGCTTACAAGCGGGTGACCAAGAGACCCAGTACTTC.

The J gene is TRBJ1-1, the V gene TRBV15, with D possibly being TRBD1 (5 bases). The germline CDR1 and CDR2 sequences are LNHNV and YYDKDF (reference sequence). V dropped 0 bases and J dropped 7 bases, with 9 bases sitting between them. The CDR3 is made up of 13 amino acids. As DNA, the CDR3 is TGTGCCACCAGCAGAGAGTTCGGGGGTGAAGCTTTCTTT. It yields the protein CATSREFGGEAFF.

The chain is built from TRBV19 and TRBJ1-4; 7 nucleotides line up with TRBD1. V dropped 8 bases and J dropped 7; count of bases not matched to a gene: 10. CDR1 is LNHDA, CDR2 SQIVND, per germline (reference sequence). The CDR3 runs to 14 residues. The DNA for the CDR3 is TGTGCCAGTTCGAACAGGGGAGGAGTTGAAAAACTGTTTTTT. Amino acid sequence: CASSNRGGVEKLFF.

This clone turned up a few times. This sequence joins TRBV2 and TRBJ1-1; 7 nucleotides align to TRBD1. The length of the CDR3 is 14 residues. CDR1 and CDR2 from the germline V gene are SNHLY and FYNNEI. With 4 bases clipped from V and 1 base from J, the junction kept 3 bases outside the gene matches. DNA of the CDR3: TGTGCCAGCAGTGTGTGGGACAGGAACACTGAAGCTTTCTTT. Amino acid sequence: CASSVWDRNTEAFF.

The chain employs TRBV5-1 and TRBJ1-3; D not certain. The CDR3 spans 13 residues. Per germline, CDR1 SGHRS and CDR2 YFSETQ. Trimming cost V 3 bases and J 3 bases, with 7 bases left between them. DNA for the CDR3: TGCGCCAGCAGCTCCCCAGATGGAAACACCATATATTTT. Translation gives CASSSPDGNTIYF.

The chain links TRBV28 to TRBJ1-1; 8 positions match TRBD1. Germline CDR1 is MDHEN and CDR2 is SYDVKM. Germline trimming cut 5 bases from V and 5 bases from J; bases unmatched to any gene: 10. The CDR3 extends over 15 amino acids. CDR3 in DNA: TGTGCCAGCAGTATCAGGGGGCGGATAGGGACTGAAGCTTTCTTT. It yields the protein CASSIRGRIGTEAFF.

The rearrangement links TRBV6-5 to TRBJ2-1; D perhaps matches TRBD1 (6 bases). This CDR3 comprises 14 residues. The germline V gene encodes CDR1 MNHEY and CDR2 SVGAGI. V lost 7 bases, J lost 6 bases, and 16 bases lay in between. The CDR3 DNA reads TGTGCCAGCAAGACAGGACTCCCTATCAATGAGCAGTTCTTC. Translating gives CASKTGLPINEQFF.

On this clone itself: The junction shows a germline mismatch at one end, possibly a read error. This chain links TRBV11-1 with TRBJ1-4; D gene ambiguous. CDR1 and CDR2 from the germline V gene are SGHAT and FQDESV (reference sequence). The CDR3 extends over 14 amino acids. CDR3 DNA sequence: TGTGCCAGCAGCCTAGCAGAACGGAATGAAAAACTGTTTTTT. Translated: CASSLAERNEKLFF.

This clone came up a few times. J is TRBJ2-7 and V is TRBV20-1; 8 bases are a match to TRBD2. The CDR3 covers 15 residues. Germline assignment: CDR1 DFQATT and CDR2 SNEGSKA (reference sequence). The V and J ends lost 3 bases and 3 bases, in that order; junction bases with no gene match: 10. The CDR3 loop reads CSASPTSAIIYEQYF. The CDR3, as DNA: TGCAGTGCTAGTCCGACTAGCGCTATTATCTACGAGCAGTACTTC.

V and J are TRBV4-1 and TRBJ1-5; TRBD1 aligns across 8 bases. Germline CDR1 MGHRA, CDR2 YSYEKL. The CDR3 is 17 amino acids. With 4 bases clipped from V and 3 bases from J, the junction kept 11 bases outside the gene matches. The CDR3 region has the DNA TGCGCCAGCAGCCCAGGGGGCAAGGGGGCGTCCAATCAGCCCCAGCATTTT. Amino acid sequence: CASSPGGKGASNQPQHF.

The sample holds one count of this clone. The CDR3 DNA reads as TGTGCCAGCAGCCGAGGACAGGAGAACACTGAAGCTTTCTTT. Residues: CASSRGQENTEAFF. The chain couples TRBV7-9 to TRBJ1-1, with TRBD1 matching 7 bases. There are 14 residues in the CDR3. Germline V gives CDR1 SEHNR, CDR2 FQNEAQ (reference sequence). Trimming at V came to 5 bases and at J to 1 base, leaving 4 bases not matched to a gene.

The V and J genes are TRBV19 and TRBJ1-2, with D possibly TRBD1 on 5 matching bases. The CDR3 consists of 15 residues. Trimming took off 6 bases at V and 6 bases at J, with 20 bases between the two ends. Germline V gene sequence: CDR1 LNHDA, CDR2 SQIVND (reference sequence). The CDR3 DNA is TGTGCCAGTAGCGAGGCACTCACAGGATCTGATGGCTACACCTTC. It translates to CASSEALTGSDGYTF.

This chain uses TRBV19 with TRBJ1-5; possibly TRBD1 for D (6 bases). With 4 bases removed from V and 2 bases from J, the gap between germline ends came to 6 bases. Germline lookup yields CDR1 LNHDA and CDR2 SQIVND (reference sequence). The CDR3 has 13 residues. The CDR3 loop reads CASSNRGNQPQHF. Written as DNA, the CDR3 is TGTGCCAGTAGTAACAGGGGCAATCAGCCCCAGCATTTT.

This sequence joins TRBV10-1 and TRBJ1-1; possible D gene TRBD1, 5 bases. CDR1 is WNHNN and CDR2 is SYGVQD in the germline V gene (reference sequence). The CDR3 spans 12 residues. V gave up 8 bases and J gave up 2 bases, with 9 bases separating them. The DNA for the CDR3 is TGCGCCAGCGGACGGACAAACACTGAAGCTTTCTTT. This gives the protein CASGRTNTEAFF.